Each of the 20 T cell receptor beta chains below was sequenced from the same sample in a study of blood T cell repertoires in COVID-19. Libraries were prepared by immunoSEQ multiplex PCR; TCRdb keeps only in-frame clonotypes and omits some of them. The sample records fewer than 350,000 clones, 80% to 90% being singletons. Sequenced material: peripheral blood. The source is a woman in her 50s who had recovered from COVID-19.

Comment on this clone: The same CDR3 is also encoded by other DNA sequences in this sample. The rearrangement links TRBV5-1 to TRBJ2-5; tentatively, D is TRBD2 (6 bases). The V end lost 0 bases, the J end lost 5 bases, and 8 bases lay between the germline ends. The CDR3 has 13 amino acids. Looked up from germline, CDR1 is SGHRS and CDR2 is YFSETQ. CDR3 amino acids: CASSLVGGETQYF. The CDR3 bases are TGCGCCAGCAGCTTGGTTGGGGGGGAGACCCAGTACTTC.

V usage is TRBV7-9 and J usage is TRBJ2-1; 10 nucleotides match TRBD1. V lost 5 bases to trimming and J lost 4 bases; unmatched junction nucleotides: 5. Germline values: CDR1 SEHNR, CDR2 FQNEAQ (reference sequence). The CDR3 sequence is 15 residues long. CDR3 sequence: CASSLGTGDYNEQFF. The CDR3 bases are TGTGCCAGCAGCCTAGGGACAGGGGATTACAATGAGCAGTTCTTC. Full variable domain (rest looked up from reference TRBV7-9 and TRBJ2-1): DTGVSQNPRHKITKRGQNVTFRCDPISEHNRLYWYRQTLGQGPEFLTYFQNEAQLEKSRLLSDRFSAERPKGSFSTLEIQRTEQGDSAMYLCASSLGTGDYNEQFFGPGTRLTVL.

The chain links TRBV28 to TRBJ1-5; D perhaps matches TRBD1 (6 bases). Trimming took 5 bases from V and 6 from J, leaving 14 bases between them. The CDR3 is 14 residues long. In germline, CDR1 is MDHEN, CDR2 SYDVKM. This chain's CDR3 is CASSPPGALQPQHF. The CDR3 nucleotides are TGTGCCAGCAGTCCCCCAGGGGCACTTCAGCCCCAGCATTTT.

The V gene is TRBV28, the J gene TRBJ2-5; the match to TRBD1 covers 9 bases. CDR1 MDHEN and CDR2 SYDVKM come from the germline V gene. V lost 8 bases and J lost 5; bases outside the gene matches: 12. The CDR3 spans 15 residues. The CDR3 coding sequence is TGTGCCAGCGGCACTTGGGGACAGGGTGTGGAGACCCAGTACTTC. Protein sequence: CASGTWGQGVETQYF.

This rearrangement joins TRBV6-5 to TRBJ2-2; D may be TRBD1 (6 bases). This CDR3 contains 13 residues. CDR1 and CDR2 from the germline V gene are MNHEY and SVGAGI. Trimming shortened V by 7 bases and J by 7 bases, and 13 bases separated the two germline ends. Written as DNA, the CDR3 is TGTGCCAGCACTAGGGGGTCAGGCGGGGAGCTGTTTTTT. It translates to CASTRGSGGELFF.

The chain couples TRBV10-1 to TRBJ2-3; D remains unclear. V was cut by 2 bases and J by 14 bases, with 17 bases left in between. CDR3 length: 13 residues. Germline assignment: CDR1 WNHNN and CDR2 SYGVQD (reference sequence). The CDR3 DNA sequence: TGCGCCAGCAGTGAGACCCCCTCGCGCGGCTCGTATTTT. It is translated as CASSETPSRGSYF.

The chain recombines TRBV1 with TRBJ2-7; the DNA was not used to check the table's D call, TRBD2. TRBV1 is a recognized pseudogene. The CDR3 runs to 18 residues. The CDR3 coding sequence is TGCACCAGCAGCCCTGTCACTAGCGGGAGGGCCAGCTCCTACGAGCAGTACTTC. This gives the protein CTSSPVTSGRASSYEQYF.

This clone was recorded once. The rearrangement links TRBV3-1 (or the pseudogene TRBV3-2) to TRBJ2-7; no definite D call. CDR3 length: 14 amino acids. Trimming shortened V by 5 bases and J by 2 bases, and 13 bases separated the two germline ends. From germline, CDR1 is LGHDT and CDR2 YNNKEL (reference sequence). For the CDR3, the DNA is TGTGCCAGCAGCTTTCGTTTTTCCCCCTACGAGCAGTACTTC. This codes for CASSFRFSPYEQYF.

With respect to this clone: Different DNA sequences within this sample yield the same CDR3. Written as DNA, the CDR3 is TGTGCCAGCTCCCCGTACCAAGAGACCCAGTACTTC. This translates into CASSPYQETQYF. This chain connects TRBV18 to TRBJ2-5; D not resolved. V gave up 6 bases and J gave up 0 bases, with 5 bases separating them. Germline CDR1 and CDR2: KGHSH and LQKENI. The CDR3 has 12 amino acids.

The chain recombines TRBV5-1 with TRBJ2-3, with 9 bases lining up with TRBD1. The CDR3 length is 15 residues. The V segment lost 1 base and the J segment 4 bases; nucleotides outside the gene matches: 4. The germline CDR1 and CDR2 sequences are SGHRS and YFSETQ. CDR3 DNA: TGCGCCAGCAGCTTGTCCAGACAGGGGGCAGATACGCAGTATTTT. Protein sequence: CASSLSRQGADTQYF.

Worth noting for this clone: A junction boundary mismatches the germline segment, possibly from a read error. The chain links TRBV6-1 to TRBJ2-1; weak D call: TRBD2 (5 bases). The CDR3 length is 15 residues. Germline V gene lookup returns CDR1 MNHNS and CDR2 SASEGT. The CDR3 nucleotides read TGTGCCAGCAGGGAAGGGAGTATGGTCCCCAAGGAGCAGTTCTTC. It encodes CASREGSMVPKEQFF.

This chain uses TRBV7-2 with TRBJ1-2; a possible D gene is TRBD1 (5 bases). V shed 4 bases and J shed 5 bases, with 8 bases lying between them. The CDR3 sequence is 12 residues long. The V gene's germline CDR1 is SGHTA and CDR2 FQGNSA. The CDR3 DNA sequence: TGTGCCAGCAGCTCGCAGGGTTATGGCTACACCTTC. This codes for CASSSQGYGYTF.

The chain recombines TRBV11-2 with TRBJ2-7; 7 bases fit TRBD2. The J segment lost 2 bases and the V segment lost 4 bases, leaving 8 bases of the junction unmatched. The CDR3 totals 15 residues. Per germline, CDR1 SGHAT and CDR2 FQNNGV. The CDR3 DNA reads as TGTGCCAGCAGCTCATTGAGCGGGGCAACCTACGAGCAGTACTTC. Residues: CASSSLSGATYEQYF.

CDR3 sequence: CASSQVRGLAGGSYNEQFF. CDR3 bases: TGCGCCAGCAGCCAAGTGCGGGGACTAGCGGGGGGCTCCTACAATGAGCAGTTCTTC. V is TRBV4-3 and J is TRBJ2-1, with TRBD2 matching over 15 bases. The CDR3 covers 19 residues. Germline CDR1 and CDR2: LGHNA and YSLEER. J lost 0 bases, V lost 1 base, and 4 bases had no gene match.

This chain links TRBV5-4 with TRBJ2-2, with a weak D call TRBD2 (5 bases). CDR1 and CDR2 from the germline V gene are SGHNT and YYREEE (reference sequence). V was trimmed by 5 bases and J by 5 bases, leaving 16 bases between them. This CDR3 contains 15 residues. DNA of the CDR3: TGTGCCAGCAGTTTGTGGGGTTTAGCGACCGGGGAGCTGTTTTTT. This gives the protein CASSLWGLATGELFF.

V is TRBV2 and J is TRBJ1-1, with 8 bases that match TRBD1. Per the germline V gene, CDR1 is SNHLY and CDR2 is FYNNEI. The CDR3 extends over 13 amino acids. Trimming at V came to 10 bases and at J to 0 bases, leaving 4 bases not matched to a gene. Here the CDR3 reads CATGQEMNTEAFF. The CDR3 region has the DNA TGTGCCACGGGACAGGAGATGAACACTGAAGCTTTCTTT.

The chain has TRBV12-3 or TRBV12-4 and TRBJ2-5, with 9 bases lining up with TRBD2. With V trimmed by 5 bases and J by 10 bases, 5 bases remained unmatched. The CDR3 spans 12 residues. CDR3 in amino acids: CASSISGGRQYF. The CDR3 nucleotides read TGTGCCAGCAGTATTAGCGGGGGACGCCAGTACTTC.

This chain connects TRBV7-2 to TRBJ1-6, with D possibly matching TRBD1 (6 bases). This CDR3 is 16 amino acids long. CDR1 and CDR2 (germline): SGHTA, FQGNSA. V lost 3 bases and J 5 bases, leaving 14 bases between the germline ends. CDR3 nucleotide sequence: TGTGCCAGCAGCTTGAGTGCAGGGGTAAATAATTCACCCCTCCACTTT. Its translation: CASSLSAGVNNSPLHF.

The gene calls are TRBV18 and TRBJ1-1, with D possibly TRBD1 on 5 matching bases. The CDR3 has 14 amino acids. With 6 bases removed from V and 5 bases from J, the gap between germline ends came to 16 bases. Germline V lookup: CDR1 KGHSH, CDR2 LQKENI. The CDR3 reads CASSRTGGGTEAFF. The CDR3 DNA follows: TGTGCCAGCTCCCGAACAGGCGGGGGGACTGAAGCTTTCTTT.

V gene TRBV6-2 or TRBV6-3 combines with J gene TRBJ2-3; D gene ambiguous. V lost 1 base, J lost 3 bases, and 5 bases lay in between. This CDR3 contains 13 residues. The V gene's germline CDR1 is MNHEY and CDR2 SVGEGT. CDR3 coding DNA: TGTGCCAGCAGTTACTTGCGGACAGATACGCAGTATTTT. Its translation is CASSYLRTDTQYF.